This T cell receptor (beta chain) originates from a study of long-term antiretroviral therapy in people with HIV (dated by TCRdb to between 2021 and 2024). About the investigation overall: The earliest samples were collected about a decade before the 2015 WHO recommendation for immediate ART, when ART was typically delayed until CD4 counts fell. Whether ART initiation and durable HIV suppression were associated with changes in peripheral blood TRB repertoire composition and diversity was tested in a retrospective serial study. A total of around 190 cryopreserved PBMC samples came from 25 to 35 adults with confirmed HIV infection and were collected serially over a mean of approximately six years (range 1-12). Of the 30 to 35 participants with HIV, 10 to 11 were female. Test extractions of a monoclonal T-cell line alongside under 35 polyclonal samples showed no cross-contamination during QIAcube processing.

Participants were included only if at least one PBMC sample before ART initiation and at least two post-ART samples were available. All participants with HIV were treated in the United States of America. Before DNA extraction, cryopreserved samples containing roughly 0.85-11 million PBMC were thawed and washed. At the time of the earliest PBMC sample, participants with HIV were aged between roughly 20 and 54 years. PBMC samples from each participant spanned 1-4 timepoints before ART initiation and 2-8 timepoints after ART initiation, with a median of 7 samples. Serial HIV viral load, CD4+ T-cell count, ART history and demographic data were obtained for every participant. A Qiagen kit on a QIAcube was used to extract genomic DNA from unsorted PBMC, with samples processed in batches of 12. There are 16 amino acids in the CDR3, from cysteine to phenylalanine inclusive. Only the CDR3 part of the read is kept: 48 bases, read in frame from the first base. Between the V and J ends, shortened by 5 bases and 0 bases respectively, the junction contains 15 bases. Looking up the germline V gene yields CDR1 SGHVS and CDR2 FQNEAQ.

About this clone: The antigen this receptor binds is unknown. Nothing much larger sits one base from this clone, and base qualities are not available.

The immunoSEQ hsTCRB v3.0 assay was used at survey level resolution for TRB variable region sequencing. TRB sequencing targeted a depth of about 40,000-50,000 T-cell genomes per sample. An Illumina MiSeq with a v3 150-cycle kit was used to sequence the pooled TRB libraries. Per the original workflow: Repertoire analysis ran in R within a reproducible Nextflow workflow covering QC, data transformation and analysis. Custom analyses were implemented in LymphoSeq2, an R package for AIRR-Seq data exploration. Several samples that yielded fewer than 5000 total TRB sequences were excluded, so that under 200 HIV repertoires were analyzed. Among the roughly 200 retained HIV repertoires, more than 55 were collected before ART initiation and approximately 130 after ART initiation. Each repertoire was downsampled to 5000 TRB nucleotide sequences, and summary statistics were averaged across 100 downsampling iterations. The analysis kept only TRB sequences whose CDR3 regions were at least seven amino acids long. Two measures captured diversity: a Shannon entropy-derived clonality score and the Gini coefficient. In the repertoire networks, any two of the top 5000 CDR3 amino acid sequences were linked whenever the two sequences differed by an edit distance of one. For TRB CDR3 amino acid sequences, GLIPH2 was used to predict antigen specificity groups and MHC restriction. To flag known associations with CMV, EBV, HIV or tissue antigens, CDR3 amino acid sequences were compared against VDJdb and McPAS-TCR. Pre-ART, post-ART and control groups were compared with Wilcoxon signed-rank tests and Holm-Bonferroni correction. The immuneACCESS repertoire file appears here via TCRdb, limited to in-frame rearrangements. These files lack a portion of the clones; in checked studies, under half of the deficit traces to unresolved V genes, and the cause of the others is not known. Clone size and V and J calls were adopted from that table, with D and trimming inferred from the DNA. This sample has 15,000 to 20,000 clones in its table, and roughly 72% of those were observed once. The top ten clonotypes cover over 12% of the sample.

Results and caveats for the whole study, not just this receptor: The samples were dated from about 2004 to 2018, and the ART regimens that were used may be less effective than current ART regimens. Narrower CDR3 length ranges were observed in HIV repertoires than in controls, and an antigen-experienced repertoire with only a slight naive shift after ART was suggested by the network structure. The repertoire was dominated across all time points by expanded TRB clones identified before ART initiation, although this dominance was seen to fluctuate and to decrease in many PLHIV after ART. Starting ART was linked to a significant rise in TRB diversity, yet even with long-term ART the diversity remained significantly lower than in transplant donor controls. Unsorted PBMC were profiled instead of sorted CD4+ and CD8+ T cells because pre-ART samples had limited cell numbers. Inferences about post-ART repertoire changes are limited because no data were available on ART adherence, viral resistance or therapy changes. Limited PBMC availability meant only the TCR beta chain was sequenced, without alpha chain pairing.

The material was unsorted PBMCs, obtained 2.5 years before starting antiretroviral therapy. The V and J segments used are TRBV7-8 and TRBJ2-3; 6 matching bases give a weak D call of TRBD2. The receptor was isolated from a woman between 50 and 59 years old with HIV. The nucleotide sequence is TGTGCCAGCAGCGGCCCGACTAGTCGTAGCACAGATACGCAGTATTTT. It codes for CASSGPTSRSTDTQYF.